This entry features one T cell receptor beta chain sequence. The antigen remains unidentified. V lost 6 bases to trimming and J lost 4 bases; unmatched junction nucleotides: 10. The CDR3 extends over 15 amino acids. CDR1 and CDR2 (germline): MNHEY, SVGAGI. Profiled with immunoSEQ multiplex PCR; TCRdb holds only in-frame clones, not every one. The top ten clones hold roughly 0.9% of a sample with about a million clones, approximately 77% of them seen once. These data are taken from a study of shared clonotypes between healthy human individuals. Study results and limitations: Despite large depth, rarefaction showed incomplete sorted-subset sequencing.

The chain couples TRBV6-5 to TRBJ2-7; 9 bases match TRBD1. This clonotype was obtained from a man aged 18 to 29 in good health. Some clones in this sample may be carry-over from other donors' samples. The sample was memory CD4+ T cells from PBMCs. Subset reported: CD45RA-negative fraction. The DNA for the CDR3 is TGTGCCAGCAGAAGATCGGGACAGGGTCATTACGAGCAGTACTTC. Protein: CASRRSGQGHYEQYF.